This passage covers 17 T cell receptor beta chains from one sample sequenced in a study of T cell repertoires in cytomegalovirus infection. No antigen has been assigned to these receptors. A single record per CDR3 protein comes from TCRdb applying MiXCR to the reads. The sample shows about 220,000 distinct CDR3 sequences, 35% to 40% of them seen only once. The sample here was CD8+ T cells from cultured PBMCs, taken from culture after CMV antigen stimulation. These receptors originate from a human donor in good health (CMV status not recorded). Some clones in this sample may be carry-over from other donors' samples.

The V gene is TRBV7-6, the J gene TRBJ2-3; maybe TRBD2 (6 bases). From germline, CDR1 is SGHVS and CDR2 FNYEAQ. The CDR3 covers 15 residues. The ends were cut back, 3 bases at V and 2 bases at J, with 12 bases in the middle. CDR3 bases: TGTGCCAGCAGCTTGGCGGGACGGAACACAGATACGCAGTATTTT. It yields the protein CASSLAGRNTDTQYF.

The chain uses TRBV10-3 and TRBJ1-5, with D hard to call. Trimming shortened V by 0 bases and J by 2 bases, and 11 bases separated the two germline ends. The germline V gene encodes CDR1 ENHRY and CDR2 SYGVKD. The CDR3 length is 16 residues. The CDR3 nucleotides read TGTGCCATCAGTGAGTCGGGTCTCGGGGGCAATCAGCCCCAGCATTTT. It translates to CAISESGLGGNQPQHF.

This clonotype was recorded a few times. The J gene is TRBJ2-1, the V gene TRBV4-2; D possibly corresponds to TRBD1 (6 bases). Trimming took 3 bases from V and 3 from J, leaving 12 bases between them. The CDR3 is 15 amino acids. The V gene's germline CDR1 is LGHNA and CDR2 YNFKEQ. The CDR3 coding sequence is TGTGCCAGCAGCCAGGTCGGGGACAACTACAATGAGCAGTTCTTC. Residues: CASSQVGDNYNEQFF.

The rearrangement uses TRBV7-8 and TRBJ2-1, with TRBD1 matching 7 bases. V gave up 1 base and J gave up 8 bases; unmatched junction bases: 5. Per the germline V gene, CDR1 is SGHVS and CDR2 is FQNEAQ. The CDR3 covers 14 residues. The CDR3 loop reads CASSLEQGSDEQFF. Here the CDR3 DNA reads TGTGCCAGCAGCTTAGAACAGGGGAGCGATGAGCAGTTCTTC.

This chain joins TRBV7-4 and TRBJ2-3; D might be TRBD1 or TRBD2, each matching 6 bases. The germline V gene has CDR1 SGHVT and CDR2 SQSDAQ. The CDR3 spans 17 residues. V was cut by 5 bases and J by 2 bases, with 20 bases left in between. The CDR3 loop reads CASSPPTGGGFTDTQYF. As DNA, the CDR3 is TGTGCCAGCAGCCCGCCAACAGGAGGGGGTTTCACAGATACGCAGTATTTT.

V is TRBV28 and J is TRBJ1-5; D ambiguous. The V end was cut by 6 bases, the J end by 7 bases, with 13 bases between. Germline CDR1 is MDHEN and CDR2 is SYDVKM. The CDR3 has 13 residues. The CDR3 nucleotides are TGTGCCAGCAGCCCCTCTCGGATACAGCCCCAGCATTTT. Translated: CASSPSRIQPQHF.

The V gene is TRBV24-1, the J gene TRBJ2-3; tentatively, D is TRBD1 or TRBD2 (5 bases each). This CDR3 is built from 15 residues. V lost 6 bases to trimming and J lost 2 bases, with 14 bases between them. Germline V CDR1 and CDR2: KGHDR, SFDVKD. The CDR3 reads CATSPGARNTDTQYF. The CDR3 DNA sequence: TGTGCCACCAGTCCCGGGGCGAGGAACACAGATACGCAGTATTTT.

In its sample, this clonotype was seen a few times. The CDR3 DNA reads as TGTGCCAGCAGCCAAGGACTACGACACCTCACAGATACGCAGTATTTT. The encoded protein is CASSQGLRHLTDTQYF. The chain uses TRBV11-2 and TRBJ2-3; D is possibly TRBD2 (6 bases). Between the trimmed V and J ends, which lost 5 bases and 2 bases, there was a span of 17 bases. CDR3 length: 16 residues. Looked up from germline, CDR1 is SGHAT and CDR2 is FQNNGV.

This clonotype appeared many times. The rearrangement uses TRBV12-3 or TRBV12-4 and TRBJ2-4; 9 bases align to TRBD1. V lost 5 bases to trimming and J lost 6 bases; unmatched junction nucleotides: 5. The CDR3 is made up of 14 amino acids. In DNA form, the CDR3 reads TGTGCCAGCAGTCACTCGGGACAGGGAAACATTCAGTACTTC. Protein sequence: CASSHSGQGNIQYF.

This clonotype was seen repeatedly, ten times or more. The gene calls are TRBV12-3 or TRBV12-4 and TRBJ2-5; no clear D gene. Trimming took off 5 bases at V and 4 bases at J, with 11 bases between the two ends. CDR3 size: 13 residues. DNA of the CDR3: TGTGCCAGCAGTACCTTGGACCCAGAGACCCAGTACTTC. Translation gives CASSTLDPETQYF.

The chain carries TRBV2 and TRBJ2-1, with 7 bases that match TRBD2. With V trimmed by 9 bases and J by 7 bases, 6 bases remained unmatched. Per germline, CDR1 SNHLY and CDR2 FYNNEI. The CDR3 extends over 12 amino acids. CDR3 nucleotide sequence: TGTGCCAGATTGACTAGCAGAAATGAGCAGTTCTTC. This gives the protein CARLTSRNEQFF.

This chain connects TRBV19 to TRBJ2-5, with 10 bases lining up with TRBD2. CDR1 LNHDA and CDR2 SQIVND come from the germline V gene (reference sequence). V was clipped by 7 bases and J by 2 bases; unmatched bases: 10. The CDR3 length is 16 residues. The CDR3 here is CASKGGSGGLQETQYF. The CDR3 bases are TGTGCCAGTAAAGGAGGTAGCGGGGGGCTACAAGAGACCCAGTACTTC.

V and J are TRBV2 and TRBJ2-3; 8 positions match TRBD2. There are 18 residues in the CDR3. With 2 bases clipped from V and 3 bases from J, the junction kept 13 bases outside the gene matches. Germline loops: CDR1 SNHLY, CDR2 FYNNEI. CDR3 in DNA: TGTGCCAGCAGTGAACGGGGGGGGGCCGTCTTAAGAACAGATACGCAGTATTTT. Translation gives CASSERGGAVLRTDTQYF. Using reference TRBV2 and TRBJ2-3 for the parts outside the CDR3, the full variable domain is EPEVTQTPSHQVTQMGQEVILRCVPISNHLYFYWYRQILGQKVEFLVSFYNNEISEKSEIFDDQFSVERPDGSNFTLKIRSTKLEDSAMYFCASSERGGAVLRTDTQYFGPGTRLTVL.

Many counts were recorded for this clonotype. V usage is TRBV7-3 and J usage is TRBJ2-2, with D tentatively TRBD2 (5 bases). V was pared by 3 bases and J by 8 bases, with 7 bases between. From germline, CDR1 is SGHTA and CDR2 FQGTGA. The CDR3 has 12 residues. This CDR3 reads CASSFWEGELFF. The CDR3 DNA sequence: TGTGCCAGCAGCTTTTGGGAGGGGGAGCTGTTTTTT.

This clonotype appeared many times. The chain uses TRBV12-3 or TRBV12-4 and TRBJ2-7; D not resolved. Trimming cost V 3 bases and J 0 bases, with 6 bases left between them. This CDR3 spans 13 amino acids. This CDR3 is CASSFPSSYEQYF. For the CDR3, the DNA is TGTGCCAGCAGTTTCCCGAGCTCCTACGAGCAGTACTTC.

This chain joins TRBV11-2 and TRBJ2-7; 13 nucleotides align to TRBD2. Germline values: CDR1 SGHAT, CDR2 FQNNGV. The CDR3 runs to 16 residues. Unmatched junction bases numbered 11, after V lost 5 bases and J lost 7 bases. In DNA form, the CDR3 reads TGTGCCAGCAGCCCCCCGGGACTAGCGGGGTTCGGGGAGCAGTACTTC. It specifies CASSPPGLAGFGEQYF.

The chain links TRBV30 to TRBJ2-2; D not certain. Germline-derived CDR1 and CDR2 are GTSNPN and SVGIG (reference sequence). This CDR3 spans 12 amino acids. V was pared by 4 bases and J by 2 bases, with 5 bases between. Here the CDR3 reads CAWNSNTGELFF. CDR3 nucleotides: TGTGCCTGGAATAGTAACACCGGGGAGCTGTTTTTT.